These 27 T cell receptor beta chains were sequenced from one sample in a study of T cell responses to AZD1222 COVID-19 vaccine. Data came from immunoSEQ multiplex PCR; TCRdb stores just in-frame clones and leaves some out. The sample yields 150,000 to 180,000 clones, roughly nine tenths seen once. The sample consisted of peripheral blood, taken on day 0 of MenACWY control vaccination. The receptors come from an adult in good health.

This chain joins TRBV2 and TRBJ2-7; a weak D match, TRBD1 (6 bases). V lost 6 bases, J lost 2 bases, and 11 bases lay in between. CDR1 is SNHLY, CDR2 FYNNEI, per germline. The CDR3 runs 13 residues. CDR3 residues: CASRRQVTYEQYV. In DNA, the CDR3 is TGTGCCAGCAGGAGACAGGTGACCTACGAGCAGTACGTC.

V and J are TRBV28 and TRBJ2-1, with TRBD2 matching over 9 bases. The CDR3 covers 21 residues. The V gene's germline CDR1 is MDHEN and CDR2 SYDVKM. V shed 7 bases and J 2 bases; nucleotides not matched to a gene: 24. The CDR3 loop is CASKGTKVQGGSGGPYNEQFF. The CDR3 DNA is TGTGCCAGCAAAGGAACAAAAGTCCAGGGAGGTAGCGGGGGTCCCTACAATGAGCAGTTCTTC.

V is TRBV5-1 and J is TRBJ2-1, with 9 bases matching TRBD1. The CDR3 sequence is 15 residues long. Germline CDR1 SGHRS, CDR2 YFSETQ. J was trimmed by 6 bases and V by 4 bases; bases with no gene match: 8. The CDR3 is CASSVQGALSNEQFF. In DNA form, the CDR3 reads TGCGCCAGCAGCGTACAGGGGGCGTTGAGCAATGAGCAGTTCTTC.

The genes are TRBV7-2 and TRBJ1-2, with 10 nucleotides matching TRBD1. This CDR3 is 13 amino acids long. J was trimmed by 7 bases and V by 5 bases; bases with no gene match: 4. CDR1 is SGHTA and CDR2 is FQGNSA in the germline V gene. CDR3: CASSRQGAFGYTF. CDR3 in DNA: TGTGCCAGCAGCCGACAGGGGGCGTTTGGCTACACCTTC.

The CDR3, as DNA: TGTGCCAGTAGTGGGCCAGTGAGGACTGAAGCTTTCTTT. Translating gives CASSGPVRTEAFF. V usage is TRBV19 and J usage is TRBJ1-1, with D hard to call. Germline CDR1 LNHDA, CDR2 SQIVND (reference sequence). CDR3 length: 13 amino acids. With 5 bases removed from V and 5 bases from J, the gap between germline ends came to 12 bases.

The gene calls are TRBV7-2 and TRBJ1-2; no clear D. The CDR3 is made up of 14 amino acids. Trimming shortened V by 1 base and J by 2 bases, and 8 bases separated the two germline ends. The V gene's germline CDR1 is SGHTA and CDR2 FQGNSA. CDR3 loop: CASSLVSGNYGYTF. The CDR3 coding sequence is TGTGCCAGCAGCTTAGTGTCGGGAAACTATGGCTACACCTTC.

The rearrangement uses TRBV6-5 and TRBJ2-2; D not certain. The germline CDR1 and CDR2 sequences are MNHEY and SVGAGI. The CDR3 consists of 12 residues. V was trimmed by 4 bases and J by 2 bases, leaving 2 bases between them. The CDR3 DNA reads TGTGCCAGCAGTTCCAACACCGGGGAGCTGTTTTTT. Encoded protein: CASSSNTGELFF.

This chain joins TRBV6-5 and TRBJ2-3; 8 bases map to TRBD1. Germline-derived CDR1 and CDR2 are MNHEY and SVGAGI. The V segment lost 7 bases and the J segment 4 bases; nucleotides outside the gene matches: 4. This CDR3 contains 13 residues. The CDR3 DNA follows: TGTGCCAGCAATGCAGGGGGCCCAGATACGCAGTATTTT. Translation: CASNAGGPDTQYF.

This chain connects TRBV11-3 to TRBJ2-2; perhaps TRBD2 as D (6 bases). This CDR3 region has 14 residues. Germline-derived CDR1 and CDR2 are SGHNT and YENEEA. Deletions cut 3 bases from V and 3 bases from J, with 8 bases between. The CDR3 sequence is CASSLIADTGELFF. The CDR3 region has the DNA TGTGCCAGCAGCTTGATAGCGGACACCGGGGAGCTGTTTTTT.

The V and J genes are TRBV6-6 and TRBJ1-2; a weak D match, TRBD1 (6 bases). CDR1 is MNHNY and CDR2 is SVGAGI in the germline V gene (reference sequence). The CDR3 runs 15 residues. The V and J ends lost 5 bases and 0 bases respectively, with 13 bases between them. The CDR3 DNA reads as TGTGCCAGCAGTGTCTACAGGGATCCTAACTATGGCTACACCTTC. Residues: CASSVYRDPNYGYTF.

This chain uses TRBV5-8 with TRBJ2-7; D is possibly TRBD1 (5 bases). The V gene lost 3 bases and the J gene lost 7 bases, with 17 bases spanning the gap. The germline V gene encodes CDR1 SGHTS and CDR2 YDEGEE. CDR3 length: 14 amino acids. This CDR3 is CASSWNPQAWEQYV. The DNA for the CDR3 is TGTGCCAGCAGCTGGAACCCACAGGCTTGGGAGCAGTACGTC.

This rearrangement joins TRBV5-1 to TRBJ2-7, with D possibly called TRBD1 or TRBD2 (5 bases each). The germline V gene encodes CDR1 SGHRS and CDR2 YFSETQ. The CDR3 has 13 residues. Trimming removed 4 bases at V and 5 bases at J, with 13 bases between. The CDR3 DNA reads as TGCGCCAGCAGCCCCACTATGGGACACGAGCAGTACTTC. It yields the protein CASSPTMGHEQYF. The full variable domain, its missing parts supplied by reference TRBV5-1 and TRBJ2-7, is KAGVTQTPRYLIKTRGQQVTLSCSPISGHRSVSWYQQTPGQGLQFLFEYFSETQRNKGNFPGRFSGRQFSNSRSEMNVSTLELGDSALYLCASSPTMGHEQYFGPGTRLTVT.

This clone was found a few times. V gene TRBV28 combines with J gene TRBJ1-3, with TRBD1 matching 9 bases. Germline CDR1 is MDHEN and CDR2 is SYDVKM. V shed 1 base and J 16 bases; nucleotides not matched to a gene: 8. CDR3 size: 13 residues. The CDR3 loop reads CASSLSWTGVWYF. The CDR3 coding sequence is TGTGCCAGCAGTTTATCCTGGACAGGGGTTTGGTATTTT.

The chain couples TRBV11-3 to TRBJ2-5, with D possibly TRBD2 on 5 matching bases. The germline V gene has CDR1 SGHNT and CDR2 YENEEA. V gave up 5 bases and J gave up 2 bases, with 12 bases separating them. The CDR3 is 14 amino acids. Here the CDR3 reads CASSTRDLQETQYF. The CDR3 DNA sequence: TGTGCCAGCAGCACCCGGGATTTACAAGAGACCCAGTACTTC.

The V and J genes are TRBV6-5 and TRBJ1-1; D may be TRBD1 (5 bases). This CDR3 has 13 residues. Germline values: CDR1 MNHEY, CDR2 SVGAGI. The V and J ends lost 2 bases and 9 bases respectively, with 13 bases between them. Here the CDR3 reads CASSYRADNQAFF. DNA of the CDR3: TGTGCCAGCAGTTACAGAGCGGACAATCAAGCTTTCTTT.

The chain is built from TRBV6-1 and TRBJ1-2; D perhaps matches TRBD1 (6 bases). The CDR3 totals 14 residues. V dropped 2 bases and J dropped 4 bases, with 11 bases sitting between them. Germline loops: CDR1 MNHNS, CDR2 SASEGT. In nucleotides, the CDR3 is TGTGCCAGCAGTGAACCTCTGACAGGCTATGGCTACACCTTC. It translates to CASSEPLTGYGYTF.

This chain uses TRBV3-1 (or the pseudogene TRBV3-2) with TRBJ1-1; D perhaps matches TRBD1 (5 bases). Germline assignment: CDR1 LGHDT and CDR2 YNNKEL (reference sequence). V gave up 0 bases and J gave up 6 bases, with 8 bases separating them. CDR3 length: 13 amino acids. The CDR3, as DNA: TGTGCCAGCAGCCAAGATGGGGGTGCTGAAGCTTTCTTT. The encoded protein is CASSQDGGAEAFF.

The chain recombines TRBV9 with TRBJ1-2, with D possibly being TRBD1 (5 bases). Trimming cost V 1 base and J 4 bases, with 17 bases left between them. Germline CDR1 reads SGDLS; CDR2 reads YYNGEE. The CDR3 has 16 residues. The CDR3 DNA sequence: TGTGCCAGCAGCGTATTGGGTGGAGGGCAGGGCTATGGCTACACCTTC. This encodes CASSVLGGGQGYGYTF.

The CDR3 DNA sequence: TGTGCCAGCAGTTTCGACAGCCCGCCCAACGTCCTGACTTTC. Translation gives CASSFDSPPNVLTF. The rearrangement joins TRBV28 to TRBJ2-6; perhaps TRBD1 as D (5 bases). Deletions cut 3 bases from V and 8 bases from J, with 11 bases between. The CDR3 consists of 14 residues. Germline values: CDR1 MDHEN, CDR2 SYDVKM. Looking up the rest from reference TRBV28 and TRBJ2-6 gives the full variable domain: DVKVTQSSRYLVKRTGEKVFLECVQDMDHENMFWYRQDPGLGLRLIYFSYDVKMKEKGDIPEGYSVSREKKERFSLILESASTNQTSMYLCASSFDSPPNVLTFGAGSRLTVL.

This clone showed up just a few times. The chain joins TRBV7-9 to TRBJ1-3; the match to TRBD1 covers 7 bases. Germline loops: CDR1 SEHNR, CDR2 FQNEAQ (reference sequence). V was pared by 1 base and J by 0 bases, with 3 bases of the junction left unmatched. CDR3 length: 16 residues. CDR3 nucleotide sequence: TGTGCCAGCAGCTTAGGGACAGGATACTCTGGAAACACCATATATTTT. Protein sequence: CASSLGTGYSGNTIYF. Together with reference TRBV7-9 and TRBJ1-3, the CDR3 gives the full variable domain: DTGVSQNPRHKITKRGQNVTFRCDPISEHNRLYWYRQTLGQGPEFLTYFQNEAQLEKSRLLSDRFSAERPKGSFSTLEIQRTEQGDSAMYLCASSLGTGYSGNTIYFGEGSWLTVV.

The V call is TRBV3-1 (or the pseudogene TRBV3-2), the J call TRBJ2-3, with D perhaps TRBD1 or TRBD2 (6 bases each). V was shortened by 4 bases and J by 4 bases, with 18 bases between the two germline ends. Germline assignment: CDR1 LGHDT and CDR2 YNNKEL (reference sequence). The CDR3 is 16 amino acids. This CDR3 reads CASSPRGAGISDTQYF. CDR3 bases: TGTGCCAGCAGCCCGAGGGGGGCAGGAATCTCAGATACGCAGTATTTT.

The chain links TRBV19 to TRBJ1-5; D possibly corresponds to TRBD1 (6 bases). The germline V gene encodes CDR1 LNHDA and CDR2 SQIVND (reference sequence). V lost 7 bases, J lost 7 bases, and 17 bases lay in between. This CDR3 region has 14 residues. CDR3: CASTRGRSWQPQHF. The CDR3 nucleotides are TGTGCCAGTACCAGGGGCAGATCTTGGCAGCCCCAGCATTTT.

This chain joins TRBV6-2 or TRBV6-3 and TRBJ2-7, with D possibly called TRBD1 or TRBD2 (9 bases each). V lost 2 bases and J lost 5, with 34 bases in between. In germline, CDR1 is MNHEY, CDR2 SVGEGT. CDR3 length: 21 residues. The CDR3 spells CASSYPSGQGTVSGSSDEQYF. CDR3 in DNA: TGTGCCAGCAGTTACCCATCCGGACAGGGGACCGTTAGCGGGAGTTCAGACGAGCAGTACTTC.

The genes are TRBV5-1 and TRBJ2-3, with 11 bases matching TRBD2. With V trimmed by 1 base and J by 5 bases, 6 bases remained unmatched. CDR3 length: 16 residues. The germline CDR1 and CDR2 sequences are SGHRS and YFSETQ. CDR3 DNA sequence: TGCGCCAGCAGCTTGAGACTAGCGGGGATAGAAGATACGCAGTATTTT. This translates into CASSLRLAGIEDTQYF.

This clone has only a few counts. V gene TRBV9 combines with J gene TRBJ1-1; D might be TRBD1 (6 bases). The ends were cut back, 4 bases at V and 2 bases at J, with 18 bases in the middle. There are 16 residues in the CDR3. The V gene's germline CDR1 is SGDLS and CDR2 YYNGEE. DNA for the CDR3: TGTGCCAGCAGCCCGCGTTTGGGGGCAGGCAACACTGAAGCTTTCTTT. It is translated as CASSPRLGAGNTEAFF.

This clone was observed once. V gene TRBV20-1 combines with J gene TRBJ1-6, with D perhaps TRBD1 (5 bases). Trimming left V 3 bases short and J 0 bases short, with 12 bases between. The CDR3 sequence is 16 residues long. Germline assignment: CDR1 DFQATT and CDR2 SNEGSKA (reference sequence). The CDR3 DNA reads as TGCAGTGCTAGTGGCGGGGCCTTCTCCTATAATTCACCCCTCCACTTT. It codes for CSASGGAFSYNSPLHF.

This clone was seen many times. The chain joins TRBV19 to TRBJ1-4, with D unclear. Trimming removed 5 bases at V and 8 bases at J, with 21 bases between. The germline CDR1 and CDR2 sequences are LNHDA and SQIVND (reference sequence). This CDR3 region has 16 residues. The CDR3, as DNA: TGTGCCAGTAGTGTCCATACCCCGTCAGGCGGGGAAAAACTGTTTTTT. Protein sequence: CASSVHTPSGGEKLFF.